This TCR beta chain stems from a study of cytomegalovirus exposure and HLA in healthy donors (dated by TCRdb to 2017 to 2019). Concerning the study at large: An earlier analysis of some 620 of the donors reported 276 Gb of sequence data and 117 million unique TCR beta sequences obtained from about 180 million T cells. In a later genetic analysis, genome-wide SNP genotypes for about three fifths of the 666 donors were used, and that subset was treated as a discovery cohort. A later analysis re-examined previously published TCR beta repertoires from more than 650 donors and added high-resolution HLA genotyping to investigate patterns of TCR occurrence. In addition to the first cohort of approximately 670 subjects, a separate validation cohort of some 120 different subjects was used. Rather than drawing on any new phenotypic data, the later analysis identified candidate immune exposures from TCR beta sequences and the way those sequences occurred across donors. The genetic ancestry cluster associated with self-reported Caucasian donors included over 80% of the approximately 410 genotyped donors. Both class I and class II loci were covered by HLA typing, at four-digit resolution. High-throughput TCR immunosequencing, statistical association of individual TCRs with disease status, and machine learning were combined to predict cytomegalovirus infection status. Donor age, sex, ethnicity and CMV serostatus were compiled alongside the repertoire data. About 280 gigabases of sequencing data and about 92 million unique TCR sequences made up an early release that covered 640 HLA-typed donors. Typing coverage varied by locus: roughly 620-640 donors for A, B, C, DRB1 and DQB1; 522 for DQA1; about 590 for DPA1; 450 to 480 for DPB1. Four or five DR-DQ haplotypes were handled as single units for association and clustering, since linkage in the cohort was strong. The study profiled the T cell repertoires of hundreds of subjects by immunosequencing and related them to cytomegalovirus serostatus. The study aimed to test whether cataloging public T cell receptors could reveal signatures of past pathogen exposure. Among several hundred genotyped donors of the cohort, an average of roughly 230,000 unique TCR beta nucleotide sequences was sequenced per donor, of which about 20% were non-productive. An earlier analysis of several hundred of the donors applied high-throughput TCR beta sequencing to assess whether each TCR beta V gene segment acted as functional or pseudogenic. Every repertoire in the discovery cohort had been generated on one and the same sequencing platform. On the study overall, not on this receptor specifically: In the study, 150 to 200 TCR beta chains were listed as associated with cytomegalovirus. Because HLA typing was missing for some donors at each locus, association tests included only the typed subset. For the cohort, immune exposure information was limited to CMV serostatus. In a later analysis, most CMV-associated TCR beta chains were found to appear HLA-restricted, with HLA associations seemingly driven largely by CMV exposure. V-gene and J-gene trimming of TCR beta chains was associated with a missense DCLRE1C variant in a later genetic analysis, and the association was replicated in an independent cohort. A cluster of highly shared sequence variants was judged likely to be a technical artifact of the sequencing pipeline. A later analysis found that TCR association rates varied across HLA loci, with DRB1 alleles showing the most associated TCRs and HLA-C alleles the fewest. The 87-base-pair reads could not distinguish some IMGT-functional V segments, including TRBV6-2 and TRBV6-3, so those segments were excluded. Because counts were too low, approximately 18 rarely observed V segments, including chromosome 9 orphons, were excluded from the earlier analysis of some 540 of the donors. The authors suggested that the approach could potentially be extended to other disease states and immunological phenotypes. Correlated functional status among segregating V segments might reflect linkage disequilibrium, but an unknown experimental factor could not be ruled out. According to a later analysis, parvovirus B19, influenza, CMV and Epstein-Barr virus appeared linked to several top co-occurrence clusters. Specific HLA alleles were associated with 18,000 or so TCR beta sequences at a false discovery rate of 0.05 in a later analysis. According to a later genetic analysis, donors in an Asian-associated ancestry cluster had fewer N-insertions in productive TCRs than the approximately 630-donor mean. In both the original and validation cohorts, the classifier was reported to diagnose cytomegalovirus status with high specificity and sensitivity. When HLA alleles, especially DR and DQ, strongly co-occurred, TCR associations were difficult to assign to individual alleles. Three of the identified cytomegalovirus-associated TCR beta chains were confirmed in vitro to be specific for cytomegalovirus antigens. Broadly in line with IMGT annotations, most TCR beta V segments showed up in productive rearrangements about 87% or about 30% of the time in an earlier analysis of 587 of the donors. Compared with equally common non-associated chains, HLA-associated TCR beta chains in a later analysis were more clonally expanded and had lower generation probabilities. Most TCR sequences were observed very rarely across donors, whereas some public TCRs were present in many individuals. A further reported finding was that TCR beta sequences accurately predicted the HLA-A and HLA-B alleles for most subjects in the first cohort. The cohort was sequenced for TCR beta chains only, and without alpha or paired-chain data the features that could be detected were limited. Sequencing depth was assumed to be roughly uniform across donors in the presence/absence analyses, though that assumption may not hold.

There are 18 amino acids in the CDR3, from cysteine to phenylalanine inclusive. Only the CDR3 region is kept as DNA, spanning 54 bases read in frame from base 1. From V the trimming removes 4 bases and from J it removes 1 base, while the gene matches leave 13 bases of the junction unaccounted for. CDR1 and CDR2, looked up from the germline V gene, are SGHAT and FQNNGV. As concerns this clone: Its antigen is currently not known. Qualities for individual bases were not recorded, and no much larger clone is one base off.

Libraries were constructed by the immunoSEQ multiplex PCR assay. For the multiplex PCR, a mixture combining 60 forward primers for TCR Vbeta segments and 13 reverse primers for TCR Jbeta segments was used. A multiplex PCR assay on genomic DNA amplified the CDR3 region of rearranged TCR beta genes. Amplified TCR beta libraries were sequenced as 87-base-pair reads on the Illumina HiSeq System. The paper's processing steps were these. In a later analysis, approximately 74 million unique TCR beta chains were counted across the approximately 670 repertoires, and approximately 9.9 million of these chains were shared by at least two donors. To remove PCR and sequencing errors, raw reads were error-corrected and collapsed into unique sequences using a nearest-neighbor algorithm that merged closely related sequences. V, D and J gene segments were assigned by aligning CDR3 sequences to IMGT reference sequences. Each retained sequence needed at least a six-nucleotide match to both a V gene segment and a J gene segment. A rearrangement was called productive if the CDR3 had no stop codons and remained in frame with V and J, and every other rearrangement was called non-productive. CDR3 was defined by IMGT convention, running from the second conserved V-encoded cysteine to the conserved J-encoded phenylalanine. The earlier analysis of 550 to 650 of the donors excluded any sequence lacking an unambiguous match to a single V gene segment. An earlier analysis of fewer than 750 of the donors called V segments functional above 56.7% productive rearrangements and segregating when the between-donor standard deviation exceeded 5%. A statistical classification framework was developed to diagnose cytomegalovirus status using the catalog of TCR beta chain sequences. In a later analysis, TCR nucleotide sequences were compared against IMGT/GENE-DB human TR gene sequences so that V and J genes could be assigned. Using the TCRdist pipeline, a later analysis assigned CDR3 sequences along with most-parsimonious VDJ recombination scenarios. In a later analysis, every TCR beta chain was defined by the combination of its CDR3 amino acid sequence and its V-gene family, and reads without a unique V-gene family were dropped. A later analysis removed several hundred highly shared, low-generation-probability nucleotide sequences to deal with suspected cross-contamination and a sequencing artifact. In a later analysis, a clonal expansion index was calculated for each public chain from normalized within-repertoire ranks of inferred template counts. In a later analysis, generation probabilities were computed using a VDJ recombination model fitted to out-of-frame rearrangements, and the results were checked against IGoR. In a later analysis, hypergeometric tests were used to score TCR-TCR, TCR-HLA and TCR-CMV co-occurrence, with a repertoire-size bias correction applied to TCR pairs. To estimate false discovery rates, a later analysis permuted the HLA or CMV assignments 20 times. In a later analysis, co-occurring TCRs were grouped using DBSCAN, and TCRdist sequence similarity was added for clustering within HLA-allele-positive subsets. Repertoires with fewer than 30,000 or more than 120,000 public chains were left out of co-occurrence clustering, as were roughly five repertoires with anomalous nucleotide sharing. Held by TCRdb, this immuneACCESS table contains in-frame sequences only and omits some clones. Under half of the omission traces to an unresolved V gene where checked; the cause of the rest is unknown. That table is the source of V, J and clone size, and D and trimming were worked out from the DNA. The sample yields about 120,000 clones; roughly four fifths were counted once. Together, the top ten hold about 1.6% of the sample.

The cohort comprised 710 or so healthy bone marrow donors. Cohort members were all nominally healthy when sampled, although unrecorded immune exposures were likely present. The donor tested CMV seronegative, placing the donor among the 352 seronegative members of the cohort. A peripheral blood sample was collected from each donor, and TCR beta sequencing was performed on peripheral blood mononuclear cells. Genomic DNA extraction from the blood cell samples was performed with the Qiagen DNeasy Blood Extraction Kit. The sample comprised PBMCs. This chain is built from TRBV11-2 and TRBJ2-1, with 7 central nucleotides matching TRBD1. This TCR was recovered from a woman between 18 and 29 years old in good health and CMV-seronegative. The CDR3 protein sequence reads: CASSSTQGQYRSYNEQFF. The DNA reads TGTGCCAGCAGCTCCACACAGGGGCAGTATAGGTCCTACAATGAGCAGTTCTTC.